This T cell receptor beta chain was sequenced during a study of T-cell memory formation after mild COVID-19 (dated by TCRdb to about 2021). Broadly, across the study: TCR sequence clusters from the two donors were largely donor specific. Two young, previously healthy adult volunteers, one female and one male, were included in the cohort. Longitudinal TCRalpha and TCRbeta repertoire sequencing tracked T-cell clones expanding and contracting after mild COVID-19 in a couple of donors.

V is clipped by 2 bases and J by 1 base, and the sequence between their germline boundaries is 5 bases long. According to the germline V gene, CDR1 reads KGHSH and CDR2 reads LQKENI. Counted from cysteine to phenylalanine, this CDR3 has 13 amino acids. Of all the DNA, just the CDR3 is kept, 39 bases in frame from base 1. What the research found in general, with its limitations: Clones contracting from day 15 to 85 had balanced CD4/CD8 phenotypes, while a second wave expanding from day 15 to 37 was biased towards CD4+. Some responding clones were detected in pre-infection memory, suggesting pre-existing cross-reactive memory T cells joined the SARS-CoV-2 response. SARS-CoV-2 specificity was not confirmed for the second-wave clones peaking on day 37. Contracting CD4+ clones were found mainly in CM and EM memory subsets, while CD8+ clones were enriched in EMRA. The study covered only a couple of mild cases, and larger cohorts including severe cases with pre-infection samples were considered necessary.

Ficoll-Paque density gradient centrifugation was the method used to isolate PBMCs. As for this clonotype: Its antigen target is currently unknown. No base quality values were provided; no much bigger clone lies one nucleotide off.

The instrument given in TCRdb is Illumina NovaSeq 6000. Using 5'RACE with constant-segment primers, TCRalpha and TCRbeta cDNA libraries were constructed, with sample barcodes and unique molecular identifiers added in the process. Trizol reagent was used to extract RNA from every sample. The libraries were amplified in two PCR steps, and the second step added a second sample barcode and Illumina TruSeq adapters. Sequencing of the libraries was done on an Illumina NovaSeq, producing 2 x 150 bp paired-end reads. In the source study's methods: The reads were demultiplexed and collapsed into UMI-guided consensus sequences using migec v1.2.7. Using mixcr v2.1.11, the UMI consensuses were aligned to TRA and TRB V and J templates and assembled into clonotypes. Clonotypes were classified as expanded or contracted when called significant by both edgeR and NoisET, with noise models trained on biological replicates. For edgeR calls, the thresholds were a false discovery rate-adjusted p below 0.01 and a log2 fold-change of 1. As an exploratory analysis of dynamics, max-normalized trajectories of the 1000 most abundant clonotypes were examined by PCA with hierarchical clustering. Each responding clone was given a CD4 or CD8 phenotype based on the CD4+ and CD8+ repertoires, which had been sequenced separately. Through fastp at Q25 and MiXCR, TCRdb rebuilt clones from the public reads, retaining in-frame beta chains. Rows are combined by CDR3 protein, so each entry shows the most common genes and DNA. None of the V and J calls come from the authors' own analysis; TCRdb made them. The sample includes some 40,000 distinct CDR3 sequences, with 6.1% observed a single time. The top ten hold 0.8% to 1% of the sample.

The chain uses TRBV18 and TRBJ1-1; too little of a D gene remains to name it. This receptor was identified in an adult who had mild COVID-19 (a few samples of this study predate the infection). The sample titles of this study are shuffled in the database, so cell type and time point are left out. The sample comprised PBMCs or a T cell subset sorted from them (not recorded which). The CDR3 sequence is CASSPSENTEAFF. The sequenced DNA is TGTGCCAGCTCACCATCAGAGAACACTGAAGCTTTCTTT.